This TCR beta chain emerged from a study of T cell changes during pregnancy in multiple sclerosis. Germline values: CDR1 MNHEY, CDR2 SMNVEV (reference sequence). V lost 9 bases, J lost 1 base, and 5 bases stayed unmatched. This CDR3 comprises 14 residues. Some clones are missing from TCRdb's copy, which holds only in-frame ones; the method was immunoSEQ multiplex PCR. There are tens of thousands of clones in the sample; more than 90% occur only once, and 5.7% lies in the top ten. This sequence joins TRBV27 and TRBJ2-3, with 9 bases fitting TRBD2. The sample in question was CD8+ T cells from peripheral blood mononuclear cells, obtained before pregnancy. This TCR derives from a female donor with multiple sclerosis, enrolled in a pregnancy study. CDR3: CARREREGTDTQYF. In DNA, the CDR3 is TGTGCCAGGAGGGAGCGGGAGGGCACAGATACGCAGTATTTT.